Shown below are 27 T cell receptor beta chains from a single sample sequenced in a study of T cell changes during pregnancy in multiple sclerosis. Profiling relied on immunoSEQ multiplex PCR, and the TCRdb table lists in-frame clones only, not all of them. The table shows under 50,000 clones, with 90% to 95% occurring only once. This material consisted of CD4+ T cells from peripheral blood mononuclear cells, taken after pregnancy. These receptors came from a female donor with multiple sclerosis, enrolled in a pregnancy study.

The V gene is TRBV7-2, the J gene TRBJ2-2, with 12 bases matching TRBD2. Germline assignment: CDR1 SGHTA and CDR2 FQGNSA. Trimming removed 2 bases from V and 4 bases from J; junction bases left unmatched: 5. The CDR3 contains 17 residues. CDR3 nucleotides: TGTGCCAGCAGCTTAACTAGCGGGGGGCGCGGCACCGGGGAGCTGTTTTTT. Translating gives CASSLTSGGRGTGELFF.

The chain links TRBV19 to TRBJ2-3; TRBD1 is a possible D gene (6 bases). The germline CDR1 and CDR2 sequences are LNHDA and SQIVND (reference sequence). This CDR3 is 17 amino acids long. V lost 3 bases and J lost 2, with 18 bases in between. CDR3 DNA sequence: TGTGCCAGTAGTATCGACCACAGGGCCACCACCACAGATACGCAGTATTTT. Protein product: CASSIDHRATTTDTQYF.

J is TRBJ2-1 and V is TRBV19; TRBD1 might be the D (5 bases). CDR1 and CDR2 from the germline V gene are LNHDA and SQIVND (reference sequence). CDR3 size: 14 residues. V lost 2 bases, J lost 5 bases, and 10 bases lay in between. The DNA for the CDR3 is TGTGCCAGTAGTATACTGGGCAGGGACAATGAGCAGTTCTTC. It specifies CASSILGRDNEQFF.

V gene TRBV4-1 combines with J gene TRBJ1-6; 7 bases fit TRBD1. The CDR3 runs 16 residues. Trimming cost V 4 bases and J 7 bases; bases outside gene matches: 10. Per germline, CDR1 MGHRA and CDR2 YSYEKL. The CDR3 here is CASSPTLQGRNSPLHF. In DNA, the CDR3 is TGCGCCAGCAGCCCTACCCTACAGGGGAGGAATTCACCCCTCCACTTT.

This clone was counted once. The chain uses TRBV10-2 and TRBJ2-1; D might be TRBD1 (5 bases). The V gene lost 3 bases and the J gene lost 9 bases, with 18 bases spanning the gap. CDR1 and CDR2 from the germline V gene are WSHSY and SAAADI. This CDR3 has 15 amino acids. The CDR3 region has the DNA TGCGCCAGCAGTGATTCAGGGTCAAGAGGTCCTGAGCAGTTCTTC. Protein product: CASSDSGSRGPEQFF.

This clone has only one observation. This chain links TRBV9 with TRBJ1-6; 7 bases fit TRBD1. V was pared by 3 bases and J by 7 bases, with 4 bases of the junction left unmatched. This CDR3 comprises 14 residues. Germline V gene lookup returns CDR1 SGDLS and CDR2 YYNGEE. The CDR3 protein is CASSATGSNSPLHF. CDR3 in DNA: TGTGCCAGCAGCGCGACAGGGTCCAATTCACCCCTCCACTTT.

V is TRBV18 and J is TRBJ1-5, with D possibly TRBD1 on 5 matching bases. The CDR3 spans 17 residues. Germline assignment: CDR1 KGHSH and CDR2 LQKENI. V was trimmed by 0 bases and J by 4 bases, leaving 16 bases between them. CDR3 in amino acids: CASSPPGGTRGNQPQHF. Written as DNA, the CDR3 is TGTGCCAGCTCACCACCGGGCGGGACCCGAGGGAATCAGCCCCAGCATTTT.

This chain links TRBV7-2 with TRBJ2-1; possible D gene TRBD1, 6 bases. The length of the CDR3 is 16 residues. Trimming stripped 3 bases from V and 1 base from J, with 13 bases between. Germline CDR1 SGHTA, CDR2 FQGNSA. CDR3 nucleotide sequence: TGTGCCAGCAGCTTTATGGGACAACGTTCCTACAATGAGCAGTTCTTC. Its protein is CASSFMGQRSYNEQFF.

In this sample, this clone turned up once. A junction boundary mismatches the germline segment, possibly from a read error. The rearrangement joins TRBV7-3 to TRBJ2-3; tentative D call: TRBD2 (7 bases). The CDR3 spans 15 residues. The germline gives CDR1 SGHTA, CDR2 FQGTGA. CDR3 bases: TGTGCCAGCAGCTTAACGACGGGGGGCACGGATACGCAGTATTTT. Protein sequence: CASSLTTGGTDTQYF. The full variable domain, rest sourced from reference TRBV7-3 and TRBJ2-3, is GAGVSQTPSNKVTEKGKYVELRCDPISGHTALYWYRQSLGQGPEFLIYFQGTGAADDSGLPNDRFFAVRPEGSVSTLKIQRTERGDSAVYLCASSLTTGGTDTQYFGPGTRLTVL.

This CDR3 reads CASRTSLAGGQDNEQFF. The CDR3 DNA follows: TGTGCCAGCAGGACTTCACTAGCGGGGGGACAGGACAATGAGCAGTTCTTC. The V and J genes are TRBV2 and TRBJ2-1; TRBD2 matches at 12 bases. Per germline, CDR1 SNHLY and CDR2 FYNNEI. After removal of 6 bases from V and 5 bases from J, the junction contained 11 bases not matched to a gene. The CDR3 runs 17 residues.

V usage is TRBV7-8 and J usage is TRBJ1-2; TRBD1 matches 8 bases. CDR1 is SGHVS, CDR2 FQNEAQ, per germline. Trimming removed 0 bases from V and 3 bases from J; junction bases left unmatched: 12. The CDR3 has 18 amino acids. This chain's CDR3 is CASSLARWAGGKDYGYTF. CDR3 in DNA: TGTGCCAGCAGCTTAGCGCGATGGGCAGGGGGCAAGGACTATGGCTACACCTTC.

The rearrangement links TRBV5-1 to TRBJ2-1; TRBD2 matches 11 bases. Trimming at V came to 2 bases and at J to 3 bases, leaving 7 bases not matched to a gene. This CDR3 spans 17 amino acids. Looked up from germline, CDR1 is SGHRS and CDR2 is YFSETQ. The CDR3 loop is CASSFSGGAGVYNEQFF. DNA for the CDR3: TGCGCCAGCAGCTTTAGCGGGGGGGCTGGGGTCTACAATGAGCAGTTCTTC.

V is TRBV19 and J is TRBJ1-4; D may be TRBD1 (6 bases). Between the trimmed V and J ends, which lost 1 base and 3 bases, there was a span of 12 bases. Germline V gene lookup returns CDR1 LNHDA and CDR2 SQIVND (reference sequence). The CDR3 contains 16 residues. In DNA, the CDR3 is TGTGCCAGTAGTATAGGACCCTCAGGGGCTAATGAAAAACTGTTTTTT. Its translation is CASSIGPSGANEKLFF.

The J gene is TRBJ2-7, the V gene TRBV29-1, with D maybe TRBD2 (6 bases). CDR1 and CDR2 (germline): SQVTM, ANQGSEA. The CDR3 has 14 residues. V was clipped by 4 bases and J by 7 bases, with 20 bases between them. In DNA, the CDR3 is TGCAGCGTTGTCGGGGGAATCTCAGTTCGGGAGCAGTACTTC. This encodes CSVVGGISVREQYF.

The chain carries TRBV6-5 and TRBJ2-7, with TRBD1 as a possible D gene (5 bases). CDR3 length: 16 residues. Germline assignment: CDR1 MNHEY and CDR2 SVGAGI. V was shortened by 2 bases and J by 4 bases, with 18 bases between the two germline ends. Here the CDR3 reads CASSYTTLTVAYEQYF. DNA of the CDR3: TGTGCCAGCAGTTACACCACTTTGACAGTCGCTTACGAGCAGTACTTC.

This chain connects TRBV29-1 to TRBJ2-1, with 12 bases that match TRBD2. Germline V gene lookup returns CDR1 SQVTM and CDR2 ANQGSEA. The CDR3 is 17 amino acids. J was trimmed by 2 bases and V by 5 bases; bases with no gene match: 10. In DNA, the CDR3 is TGCAGCGTTTTACGAAAGCCTAGCGGGGGGGCCTACAATGAGCAGTTCTTC. It translates to CSVLRKPSGGAYNEQFF.

V is TRBV30 and J is TRBJ2-2; TRBD1 is a possible D gene (6 bases). The CDR3 is 14 amino acids. CDR1 and CDR2 (germline): GTSNPN, SVGIG (reference sequence). With 1 base removed from V and 10 bases from J, the gap between germline ends came to 16 bases. CDR3: CAWSGRRPGEELFF. The CDR3 DNA reads TGTGCCTGGAGTGGACGGCGCCCAGGGGAGGAGCTGTTTTTT.

The chain is built from TRBV11-2 and TRBJ2-1; 9 positions match TRBD2. The junction had 10 bases not matched to a gene; V was cut back by 5 bases and J by 8 bases. The CDR3 runs 15 residues. The V gene's germline CDR1 is SGHAT and CDR2 FQNNGV. The chain's CDR3 is CASSPLGRGGHEQFF. CDR3 in DNA: TGTGCCAGCAGCCCCCTTGGGCGGGGGGGCCATGAGCAGTTCTTC.

This chain uses TRBV6-4 with TRBJ2-2, with D maybe TRBD1 (6 bases). This CDR3 is built from 13 residues. With 11 bases removed from V and 0 bases from J, the gap between germline ends came to 10 bases. In germline, CDR1 is MRHNA, CDR2 SNTAGT. The CDR3 DNA is TGTGCCTCGAGGGGGACGAACACCGGGGAGCTGTTTTTT. It codes for CASRGTNTGELFF.

The chain couples TRBV18 to TRBJ2-3; 10 nucleotides match TRBD2. The CDR3 is 16 amino acids. From germline, CDR1 is KGHSH and CDR2 LQKENI. With 4 bases clipped from V and 0 bases from J, the junction kept 4 bases outside the gene matches. In nucleotides, the CDR3 is TGTGCCAGCTCACTGATGACTAGCGGGAGCACAGATACGCAGTATTTT. Encoded protein: CASSLMTSGSTDTQYF. The full variable domain, rest sourced from reference TRBV18 and TRBJ2-3, is NAGVMQNPRHLVRRRGQEARLRCSPMKGHSHVYWYRQLPEEGLKFMVYLQKENIIDESGMPKERFSAEFPKEGPSILRIQQVVRGDSAAYFCASSLMTSGSTDTQYFGPGTRLTVL.

This clone has just one count. The rearrangement links TRBV5-4 to TRBJ2-1; 9 bases are a match to TRBD1. V shed 0 bases and J 7 bases; nucleotides not matched to a gene: 8. The CDR3 is made up of 16 amino acids. Per germline, CDR1 SGHNT and CDR2 YYREEE (reference sequence). CDR3 in amino acids: CASSLAVGQGMNEQFF. As DNA, the CDR3 is TGTGCCAGCAGCTTGGCGGTTGGACAGGGGATGAATGAGCAGTTCTTC.

This clone was observed once. The chain uses TRBV6-1 and TRBJ1-2, with D perhaps matching TRBD1 (5 bases). The CDR3 consists of 15 residues. The V gene lost 0 bases and the J gene lost 4 bases, with 12 bases spanning the gap. CDR1 and CDR2 (germline): MNHNS, SASEGT. This CDR3 is CASSEAVGGGYGYTF. The CDR3, as DNA: TGTGCCAGCAGTGAAGCGGTCGGGGGGGGCTATGGCTACACCTTC.

The rearrangement links TRBV7-8 to TRBJ2-2; 9 bases agree with TRBD1. In germline, CDR1 is SGHVS, CDR2 FQNEAQ. V shed 5 bases and J 4 bases; nucleotides not matched to a gene: 8. The CDR3 totals 16 residues. CDR3 bases: TGTGCCAGCAGCCTGACTGGGACAGGGCCCACCGGGGAGCTGTTTTTT. This encodes CASSLTGTGPTGELFF. Drawing the rest from reference TRBV7-8 and TRBJ2-2, the complete variable domain is GAGVSQSPRYKVAKRGQDVALRCDPISGHVSLFWYQQALGQGPEFLTYFQNEAQLDKSGLPSDRFFAERPEGSVSTLKIQRTQQEDSAVYLCASSLTGTGPTGELFFGEGSRLTVL.

Concerning this clone itself: Germline and junction disagree at one end, which may indicate a read error. CDR3 residues: CAWTKNWTGGRKF. The CDR3 nucleotides are TGTGCCTGGACTAAAAATTGGACAGGGGGGCGCAAATTT. This chain links TRBV30 with TRBJ1-1; TRBD1 matches at 10 bases. Germline V CDR1 and CDR2: GTSNPN, SVGIG (reference sequence). There are 13 residues in the CDR3.

The V call is TRBV2, the J call TRBJ1-1; 8 bases fit TRBD1. CDR1 is SNHLY, CDR2 FYNNEI, per germline. With V trimmed by 6 bases and J by 8 bases, 2 bases remained unmatched. The CDR3 spans 11 residues. CDR3 region: CASRRTGEAFF. The CDR3 region has the DNA TGTGCCAGCAGGAGGACAGGGGAAGCTTTCTTT. Full variable domain (missing parts from reference TRBV2 and TRBJ1-1): EPEVTQTPSHQVTQMGQEVILRCVPISNHLYFYWYRQILGQKVEFLVSFYNNEISEKSEIFDDQFSVERPDGSNFTLKIRSTKLEDSAMYFCASRRTGEAFFGQGTRLTVV.

The chain recombines TRBV18 with TRBJ2-3, with 14 bases aligning to TRBD2. Per the germline V gene, CDR1 is KGHSH and CDR2 is LQKENI. This CDR3 has 17 residues. V trimming: 1 base; J trimming: 5 bases; junction bases outside the gene matches: 5. This CDR3 is CASSPRLAGGFGDTQYF. For the CDR3, the DNA is TGTGCCAGCTCACCACGACTAGCGGGGGGGTTCGGAGATACGCAGTATTTT. Based on the CDR3 plus reference TRBV18 and TRBJ2-3, the full variable domain is NAGVMQNPRHLVRRRGQEARLRCSPMKGHSHVYWYRQLPEEGLKFMVYLQKENIIDESGMPKERFSAEFPKEGPSILRIQQVVRGDSAAYFCASSPRLAGGFGDTQYFGPGTRLTVL.

This clone was detected a few times. V gene TRBV11-2 combines with J gene TRBJ2-3; 13 bases agree with TRBD2. J was trimmed by 4 bases and V by 5 bases; bases with no gene match: 3. Germline V gene data show CDR1 as SGHAT and CDR2 as FQNNGV. The CDR3 extends over 15 amino acids. The CDR3 loop reads CASSATSGGADTQYF. For the CDR3, the DNA is TGTGCCAGCAGCGCAACTAGCGGGGGGGCAGATACGCAGTATTTT.